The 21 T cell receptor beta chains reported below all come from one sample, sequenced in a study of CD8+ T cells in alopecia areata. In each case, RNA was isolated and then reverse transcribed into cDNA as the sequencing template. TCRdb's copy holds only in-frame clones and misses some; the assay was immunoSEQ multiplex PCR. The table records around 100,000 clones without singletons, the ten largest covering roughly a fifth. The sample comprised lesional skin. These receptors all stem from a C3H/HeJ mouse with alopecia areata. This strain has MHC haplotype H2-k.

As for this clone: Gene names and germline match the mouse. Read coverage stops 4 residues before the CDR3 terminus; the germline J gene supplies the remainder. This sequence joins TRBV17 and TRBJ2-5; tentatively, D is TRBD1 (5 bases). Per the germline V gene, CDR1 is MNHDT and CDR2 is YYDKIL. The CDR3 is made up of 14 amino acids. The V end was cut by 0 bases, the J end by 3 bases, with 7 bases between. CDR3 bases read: TGTGCTAGCAGTAGAGATGGACAACAAGAC. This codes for CASSRDGQQD. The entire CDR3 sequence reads CASSRDGQQDTQYF. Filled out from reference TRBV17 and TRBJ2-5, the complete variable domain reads DTTVKQNPRYKLARVGKPVNLICSQTMNHDTMYWYQKKPNQAPKLLLFYYDKILNREADTFEKFQSSRPNNSFCSLYIGSAGLEYSAMYLCASSRDGQQDTQYFGPGTRLLVL.

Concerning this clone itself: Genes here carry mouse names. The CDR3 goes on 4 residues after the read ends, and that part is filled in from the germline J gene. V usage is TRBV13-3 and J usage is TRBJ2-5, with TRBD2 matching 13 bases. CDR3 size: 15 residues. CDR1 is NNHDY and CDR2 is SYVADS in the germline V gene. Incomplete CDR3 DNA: TGTGCCAGCAGTGATTGGACTGGGGGGGCAGAC. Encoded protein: CASSDWTGGAD. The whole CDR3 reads CASSDWTGGADTQYF.

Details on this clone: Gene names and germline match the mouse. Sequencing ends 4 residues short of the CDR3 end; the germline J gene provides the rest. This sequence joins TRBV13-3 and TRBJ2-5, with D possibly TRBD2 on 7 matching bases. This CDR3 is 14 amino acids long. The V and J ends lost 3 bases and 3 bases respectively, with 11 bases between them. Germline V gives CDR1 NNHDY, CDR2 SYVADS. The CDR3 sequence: CASSAGGWQDTQYF. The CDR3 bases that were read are TGTGCCAGCAGTGCGGGGGGCTGGCAAGAC.

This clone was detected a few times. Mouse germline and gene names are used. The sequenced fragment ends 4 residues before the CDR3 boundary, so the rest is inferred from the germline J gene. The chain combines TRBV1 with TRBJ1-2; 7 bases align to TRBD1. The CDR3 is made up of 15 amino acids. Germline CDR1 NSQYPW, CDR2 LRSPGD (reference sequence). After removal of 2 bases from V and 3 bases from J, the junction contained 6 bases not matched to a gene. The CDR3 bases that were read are TGCACCTGCAGTGCAAACAGGGGTGGGGACTCC. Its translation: CTCSANRGGDS. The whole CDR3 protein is CTCSANRGGDSDYTF.

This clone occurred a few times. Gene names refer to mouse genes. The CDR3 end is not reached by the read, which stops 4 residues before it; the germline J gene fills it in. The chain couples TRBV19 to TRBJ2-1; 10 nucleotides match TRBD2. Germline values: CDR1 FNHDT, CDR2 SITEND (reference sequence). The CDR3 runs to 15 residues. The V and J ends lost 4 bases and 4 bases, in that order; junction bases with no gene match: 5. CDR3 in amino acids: CASSPGTGEYAEQFF. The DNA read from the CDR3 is TGTGCCAGCAGTCCCGGGACTGGGGAATATGCT.

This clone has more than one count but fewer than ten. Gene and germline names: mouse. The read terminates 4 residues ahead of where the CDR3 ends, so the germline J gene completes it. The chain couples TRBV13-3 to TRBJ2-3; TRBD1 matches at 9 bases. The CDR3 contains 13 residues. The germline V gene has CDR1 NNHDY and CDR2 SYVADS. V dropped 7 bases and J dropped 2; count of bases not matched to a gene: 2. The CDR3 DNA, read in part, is TGTGCCAGCCGGACAGGGGCTGCAGAA. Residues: CASRTGAAE. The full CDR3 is CASRTGAAETLYF.

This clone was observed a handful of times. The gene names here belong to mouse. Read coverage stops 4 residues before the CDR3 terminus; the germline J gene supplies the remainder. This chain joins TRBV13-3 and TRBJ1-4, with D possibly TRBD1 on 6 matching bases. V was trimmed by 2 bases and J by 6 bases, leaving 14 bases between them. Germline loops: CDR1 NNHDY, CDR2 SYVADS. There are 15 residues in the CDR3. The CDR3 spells CASSEGGRNYERLFF. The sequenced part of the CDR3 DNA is TGTGCCAGCAGTGAGGGGGGGCGCAACTACGAA.

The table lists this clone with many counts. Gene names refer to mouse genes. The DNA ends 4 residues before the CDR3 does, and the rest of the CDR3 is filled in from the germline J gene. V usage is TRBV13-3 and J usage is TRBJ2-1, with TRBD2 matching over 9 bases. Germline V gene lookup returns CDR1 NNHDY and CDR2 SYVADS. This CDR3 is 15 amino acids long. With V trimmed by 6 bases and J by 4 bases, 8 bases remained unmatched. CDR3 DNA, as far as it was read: TGTGCCAGCAAGCCCGGGACTGGGATGTATGCT. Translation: CASKPGTGMYA. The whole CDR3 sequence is CASKPGTGMYAEQFF.

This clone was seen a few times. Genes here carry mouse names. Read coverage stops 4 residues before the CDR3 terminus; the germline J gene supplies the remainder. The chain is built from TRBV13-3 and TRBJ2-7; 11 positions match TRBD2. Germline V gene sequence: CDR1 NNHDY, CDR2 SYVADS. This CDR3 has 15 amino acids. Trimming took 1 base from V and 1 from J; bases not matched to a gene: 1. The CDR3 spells CASSDRDWGSYEQYF. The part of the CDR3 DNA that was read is TGTGCCAGCAGTGATAGGGACTGGGGGTCCTAT.

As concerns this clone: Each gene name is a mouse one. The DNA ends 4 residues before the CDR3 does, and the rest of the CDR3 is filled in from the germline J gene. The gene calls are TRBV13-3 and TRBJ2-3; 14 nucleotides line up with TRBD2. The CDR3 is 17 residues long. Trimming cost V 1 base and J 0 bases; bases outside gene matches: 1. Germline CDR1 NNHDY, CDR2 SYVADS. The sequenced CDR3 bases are TGTGCCAGCAGTGATCGGGACTGGGGGGGCAGTGCAGAA. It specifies CASSDRDWGGSAE. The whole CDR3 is CASSDRDWGGSAETLYF.

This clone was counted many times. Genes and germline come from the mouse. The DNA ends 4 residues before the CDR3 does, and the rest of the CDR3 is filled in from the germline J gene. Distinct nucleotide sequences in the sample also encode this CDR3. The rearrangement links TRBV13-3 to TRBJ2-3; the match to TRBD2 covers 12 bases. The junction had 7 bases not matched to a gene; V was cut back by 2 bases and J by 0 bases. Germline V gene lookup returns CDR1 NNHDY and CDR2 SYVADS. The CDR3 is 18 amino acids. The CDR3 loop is CASSDPGLGGSSAETLYF. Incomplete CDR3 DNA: TGTGCCAGCAGTGACCCTGGACTGGGGGGGTCTAGTGCAGAA.

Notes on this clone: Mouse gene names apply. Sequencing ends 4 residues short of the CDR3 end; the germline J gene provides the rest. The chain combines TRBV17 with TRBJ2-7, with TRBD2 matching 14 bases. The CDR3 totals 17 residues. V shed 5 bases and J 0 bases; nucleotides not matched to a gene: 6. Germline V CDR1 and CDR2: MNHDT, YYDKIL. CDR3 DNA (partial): TGTGCTAGCAGTGACAGGGACTGGGGGGGCTCCTCCTAT. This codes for CASSDRDWGGSSY. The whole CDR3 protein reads CASSDRDWGGSSYEQYF.

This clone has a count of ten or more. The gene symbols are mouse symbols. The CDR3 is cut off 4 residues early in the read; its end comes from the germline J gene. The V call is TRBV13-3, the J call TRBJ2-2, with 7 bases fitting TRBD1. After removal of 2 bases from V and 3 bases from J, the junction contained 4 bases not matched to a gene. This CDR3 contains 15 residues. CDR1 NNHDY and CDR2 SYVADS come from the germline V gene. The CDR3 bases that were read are TGTGCCAGCAGTGACAACAGGGGAGACACCGGG. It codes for CASSDNRGDTG. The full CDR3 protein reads CASSDNRGDTGQLYF.

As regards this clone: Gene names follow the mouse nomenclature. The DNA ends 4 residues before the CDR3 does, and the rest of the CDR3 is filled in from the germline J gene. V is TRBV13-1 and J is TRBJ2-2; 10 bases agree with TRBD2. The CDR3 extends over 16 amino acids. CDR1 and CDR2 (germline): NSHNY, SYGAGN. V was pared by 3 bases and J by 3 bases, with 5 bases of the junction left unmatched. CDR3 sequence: CASSAGTGEYTGQLYF. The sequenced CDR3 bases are TGTGCCAGCAGTGCCGGGACTGGGGAATACACCGGG.

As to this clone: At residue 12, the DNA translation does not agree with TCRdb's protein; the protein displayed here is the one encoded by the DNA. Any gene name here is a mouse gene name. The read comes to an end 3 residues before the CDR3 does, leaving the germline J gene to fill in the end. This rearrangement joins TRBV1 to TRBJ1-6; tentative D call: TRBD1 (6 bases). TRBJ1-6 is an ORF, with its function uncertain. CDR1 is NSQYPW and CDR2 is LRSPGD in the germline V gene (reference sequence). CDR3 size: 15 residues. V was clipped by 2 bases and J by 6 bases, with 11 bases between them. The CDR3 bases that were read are TGCACCTGCAGTGCACGCAGGGGAGGTAATTCGCCC. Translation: CTCSARRGGNSP. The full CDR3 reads CTCSARRGGNSPLYF.

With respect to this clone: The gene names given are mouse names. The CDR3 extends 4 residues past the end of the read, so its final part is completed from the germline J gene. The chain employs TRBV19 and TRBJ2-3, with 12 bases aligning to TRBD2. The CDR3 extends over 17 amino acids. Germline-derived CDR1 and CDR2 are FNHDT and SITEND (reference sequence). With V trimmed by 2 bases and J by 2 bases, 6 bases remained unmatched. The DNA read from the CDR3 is TGTGCCAGCAGTATTGACTGGGGGGGCGCGGCTGCAGAA. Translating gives CASSIDWGGAAAE. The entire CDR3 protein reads CASSIDWGGAAAETLYF.

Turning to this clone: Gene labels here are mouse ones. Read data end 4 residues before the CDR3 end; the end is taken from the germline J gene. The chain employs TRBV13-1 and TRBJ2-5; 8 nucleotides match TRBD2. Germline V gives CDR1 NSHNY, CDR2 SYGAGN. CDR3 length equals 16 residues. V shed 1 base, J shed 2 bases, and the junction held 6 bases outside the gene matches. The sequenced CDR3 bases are TGTGCCAGCAGTGATCTGGGGGGCGCGGGCCAAGAC. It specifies CASSDLGGAGQD. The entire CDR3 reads CASSDLGGAGQDTQYF.

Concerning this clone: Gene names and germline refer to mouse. CDR3 region: CASSYRGFNQDTQYF. The CDR3 DNA, read in part, is TGTGCTAGCAGTTACAGGGGGTTTAACCAAGAC. This chain links TRBV17 with TRBJ2-5, with 8 bases aligning to TRBD1. Coverage ceases 4 residues before the CDR3 finishes, and the germline J gene fills in the end. Trimming removed 5 bases from V and 0 bases from J; junction bases left unmatched: 4. Germline V gives CDR1 MNHDT, CDR2 YYDKIL. CDR3 length equals 15 residues.

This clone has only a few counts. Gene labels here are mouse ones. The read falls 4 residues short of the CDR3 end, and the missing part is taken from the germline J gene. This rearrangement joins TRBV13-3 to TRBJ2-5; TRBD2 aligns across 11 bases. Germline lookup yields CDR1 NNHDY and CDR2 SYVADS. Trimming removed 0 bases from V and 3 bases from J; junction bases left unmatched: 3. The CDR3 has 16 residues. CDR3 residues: CASSDVTGGVQDTQYF. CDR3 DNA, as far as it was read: TGTGCCAGCAGTGATGTGACTGGGGGGGTTCAAGAC.

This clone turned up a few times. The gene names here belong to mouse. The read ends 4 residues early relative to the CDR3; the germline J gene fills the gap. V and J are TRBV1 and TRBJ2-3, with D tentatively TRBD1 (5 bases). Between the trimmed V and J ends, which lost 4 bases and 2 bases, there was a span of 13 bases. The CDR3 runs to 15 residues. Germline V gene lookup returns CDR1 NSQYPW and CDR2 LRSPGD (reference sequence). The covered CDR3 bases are TGCACCTGCAGTGGGAGGAGAGGGGATGCAGAA. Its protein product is CTCSGRRGDAE. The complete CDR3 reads CTCSGRRGDAETLYF. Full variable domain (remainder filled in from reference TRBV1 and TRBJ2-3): VTLLEQNPRWRLVPRGQAVNLRCILKNSQYPWMSWYQQDLQKQLQWLFTLRSPGDKEVKSLPGADYLATRVTDTELRLQVANMSQGRTLYCTCSGRRGDAETLYFGSGTRLTVL.

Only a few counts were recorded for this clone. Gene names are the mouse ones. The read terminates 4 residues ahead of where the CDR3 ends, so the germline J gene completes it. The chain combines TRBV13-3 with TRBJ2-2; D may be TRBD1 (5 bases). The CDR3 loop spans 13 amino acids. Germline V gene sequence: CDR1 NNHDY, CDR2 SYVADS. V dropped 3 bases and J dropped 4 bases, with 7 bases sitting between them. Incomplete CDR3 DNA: TGTGCCAGCAGTGTTCAGGGCACCGGG. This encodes CASSVQGTG. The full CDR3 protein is CASSVQGTGQLYF.